One sample yielded the 30 T cell receptor beta chains listed below, sequenced in a study of read filtering for tumor transcriptome and immune sequencing. From around 440 ng of RNA, a library with molecular barcoded alpha/delta and beta/gamma adaptors was made. A single record per CDR3 protein comes from TCRdb applying MiXCR to the reads. The data hold approximately 90,000 distinct CDR3 sequences, with 20% to 25% observed a single time. The sample taken for sequencing was a population of CD138-negative cells sorted from bone marrow. The receptors come from a donor aged 40 or over with multiple myeloma.

This clonotype was counted only a few times. The chain carries TRBV20-1 and TRBJ2-5; 7 bases map to TRBD2. Germline-derived CDR1 and CDR2 are DFQATT and SNEGSKA (reference sequence). The CDR3 runs 14 residues. The CDR3 is CSLQSGANQETQYF. The DNA of the CDR3 is TGCAGCCTTCAGAGCGGGGCCAACCAAGAGACCCAGTACTTC.

On this clonotype itself: Given a much more abundant clone one base away, this may be a read error. The J gene is TRBJ2-7, the V gene TRBV7-9, with 8 nucleotides matching TRBD1. This CDR3 has 14 residues. Germline V gene data show CDR1 as SEHNR and CDR2 as FQNEAQ (reference sequence). The CDR3 DNA is TGTGCCAGCAGCACCGGGACAGGTCTCTACGGGCAGTACTTC. Amino acid sequence: CASSTGTGLYGQYF. The whole variable domain, filled in from reference TRBV7-9 and TRBJ2-7, reads DTGVSQNPRHKITKRGQNVTFRCDPISEHNRLYWYRQTLGQGPEFLTYFQNEAQLEKSRLLSDRFSAERPKGSFSTLEIQRTEQGDSAMYLCASSTGTGLYGQYFGPGTRLTVT.

The V and J genes are TRBV7-8 and TRBJ1-4, with a weak D call TRBD1 (5 bases). Germline V lookup: CDR1 SGHVS, CDR2 FQNEAQ. The V gene lost 2 bases and the J gene lost 7 bases, with 14 bases spanning the gap. The CDR3 runs to 15 residues. Here the CDR3 reads CASSLQVGRGEKLFF. CDR3 sequence (DNA): TGTGCCAGCAGCTTACAGGTGGGGCGCGGTGAAAAACTGTTTTTT.

A word on this clonotype: The conserved closing phenylalanine or tryptophan is absent in this CDR3, likely reflecting a read error. The V call is TRBV7-2, the J call TRBJ2-1; D call uncertain. CDR3 size: 10 residues. With 5 bases removed from V and 8 bases from J, the gap between germline ends came to 4 bases. Germline lookup yields CDR1 SGHTA and CDR2 FQGNSA. CDR3 sequence: CASSLDEQFL. The CDR3 DNA sequence: TGTGCCAGCAGCCTAGATGAGCAGTTCCTC.

This chain joins TRBV5-8 and TRBJ2-2; maybe TRBD1 (5 bases). V was cut by 7 bases and J by 4 bases, with 17 bases left in between. The V gene's germline CDR1 is SGHTS and CDR2 YDEGEE. The CDR3 is made up of 15 amino acids. The CDR3 loop is CASGHRQTSTGELFF. The CDR3 DNA is TGTGCCAGCGGACACCGACAGACTTCCACCGGGGAGCTGTTTTTT.

This clonotype was detected ten times or more. The genes are TRBV6-2 or TRBV6-3 and TRBJ1-1, with D unclear. CDR3 length equals 14 residues. Trimming left V 7 bases short and J 1 base short, with 13 bases between. Germline V CDR1 and CDR2: MNHEY, SVGEGT. The CDR3 nucleotides read TGTGCCAGCACCTCCAGACTGCCGAACACTGAAGCTTTCTTT. It is translated as CASTSRLPNTEAFF.

The chain carries TRBV5-1 and TRBJ2-2; D is ambiguous. The CDR3 has 13 residues. V lost 8 bases to trimming and J lost 1 base, with 9 bases between them. Germline CDR1 SGHRS, CDR2 YFSETQ. CDR3 DNA: TGCGCCAGTTTAGCCTTGAACACCGGGGAGCTGTTTTTT. It specifies CASLALNTGELFF.

This clonotype was detected ten times or more. The gene calls are TRBV18 and TRBJ2-7, with TRBD2 identical over 7 bases. CDR1 is KGHSH, CDR2 LQKENI, per germline. The CDR3 is made up of 13 amino acids. V was pared by 3 bases and J by 4 bases, with 3 bases of the junction left unmatched. The CDR3 here is CASSPGGLYEQYF. The DNA of the CDR3 is TGTGCCAGCTCACCGGGAGGGTTATACGAGCAGTACTTC.

In regard to this clonotype: Since the CDR3 does not end with the conserved phenylalanine or tryptophan, this likely comes from a read error. The CDR3: CANSASVDNQSEQFL. The CDR3 DNA is TGTGCCAACAGCGCCAGTGTGGACAACCAATCCGAGCAGTTCCTC. V is TRBV7-8 and J is TRBJ2-1; D is possibly TRBD1 (5 bases). CDR3 length: 15 residues. The germline gives CDR1 SGHVS, CDR2 FQNEAQ.

This clonotype was counted at least ten times. This chain uses TRBV4-1 with TRBJ2-7, with D perhaps TRBD1 (6 bases). V gave up 0 bases and J gave up 0 bases, with 15 bases separating them. The CDR3 contains 17 residues. The germline gives CDR1 MGHRA, CDR2 YSYEKL. CDR3 coding DNA: TGCGCCAGCAGCCAAGATTCTTCTGCAGGGGCCTCCTACGAGCAGTACTTC. As protein: CASSQDSSAGASYEQYF.

This clonotype was observed at least ten times. The chain joins TRBV6-2 or TRBV6-3 to TRBJ2-1; 13 bases line up with TRBD2. Germline CDR1 reads MNHEY; CDR2 reads SVGEGT. After removal of 5 bases from V and 11 bases from J, the junction contained 6 bases not matched to a gene. The CDR3 contains 14 residues. CDR3 in amino acids: CASSRGLAGEKQFF. The CDR3 DNA reads as TGTGCCAGCAGTCGAGGACTAGCGGGGGAGAAGCAGTTCTTC.

This clonotype has more than one count but fewer than ten. The chain uses TRBV20-1 and TRBJ2-5; 11 bases agree with TRBD2. Trimming at V came to 3 bases and at J to 4 bases, leaving 7 bases not matched to a gene. The CDR3 covers 15 residues. CDR1 is DFQATT and CDR2 is SNEGSKA in the germline V gene (reference sequence). The CDR3 loop reads CSARGTSGEIETQYF. For the CDR3, the DNA is TGCAGTGCTAGGGGGACTAGCGGAGAGATAGAGACCCAGTACTTC.

J is TRBJ2-7 and V is TRBV19, with D perhaps matching TRBD1 (5 bases). Germline lookup yields CDR1 LNHDA and CDR2 SQIVND (reference sequence). V was cut by 10 bases and J by 4 bases, with 14 bases left in between. The CDR3 consists of 12 residues. The CDR3 coding sequence is TGTGCCATTAGCCCTGCAGGGTACGAGCAGTACTTC. This sequence encodes CAISPAGYEQYF.

This clonotype has just one count. This may arise from a read error, as a much more abundant clone is one base away. The gene calls are TRBV5-1 and TRBJ1-5; no clear D gene. V shed 0 bases and J shed 1 base, with 11 bases lying between them. The CDR3 runs to 16 residues. Per germline, CDR1 SGHRS and CDR2 YFSETQ. The CDR3 coding sequence is TGCGCCAGCAGCTTGGCTGCAGCTCCAAGCAATCAGCCCCAGCATTTT. It codes for CASSLAAAPSNQPQHF.

This clonotype was detected many times. J is TRBJ2-1 and V is TRBV7-6; 11 bases agree with TRBD2. The CDR3 is 16 residues long. Germline CDR1 SGHVS, CDR2 FNYEAQ. Trimming at V came to 2 bases and at J to 6 bases, leaving 6 bases not matched to a gene. The CDR3 loop reads CASSLPASGGFNEQFF. For the CDR3, the DNA is TGTGCCAGCAGCTTACCGGCTAGCGGGGGGTTCAATGAGCAGTTCTTC.

This clonotype was recorded at least ten times. The rearrangement links TRBV5-1 to TRBJ2-5; D may correspond to TRBD1 or TRBD2 (5 bases each). Per the germline V gene, CDR1 is SGHRS and CDR2 is YFSETQ. CDR3 size: 15 residues. Trimming cost V 4 bases and J 3 bases, with 16 bases left between them. Here the CDR3 DNA reads TGCGCCAGCAGCCGACAGAATTCGAGGGAAGAGACCCAGTACTTC. Translating gives CASSRQNSREETQYF. Filled out from reference TRBV5-1 and TRBJ2-5, the complete variable domain reads KAGVTQTPRYLIKTRGQQVTLSCSPISGHRSVSWYQQTPGQGLQFLFEYFSETQRNKGNFPGRFSGRQFSNSRSEMNVSTLELGDSALYLCASSRQNSREETQYFGPGTRLLVL.

The gene calls are TRBV20-1 and TRBJ1-1; D is undetermined. The CDR3 runs to 14 residues. With 6 bases removed from V and 6 bases from J, the gap between germline ends came to 20 bases. The V gene's germline CDR1 is DFQATT and CDR2 SNEGSKA (reference sequence). CDR3 in DNA: TGCAGTGCCACGCCCCCGGTCAGGTCCGCTGAAGCTTTCTTT. Its translation: CSATPPVRSAEAFF.

This clonotype was counted many times. The V call is TRBV5-1, the J call TRBJ2-1; D unclear. The V and J ends lost 3 bases and 7 bases respectively, with 8 bases between them. Germline V gives CDR1 SGHRS, CDR2 YFSETQ. The CDR3 length is 12 residues. CDR3 sequence reads: CASSYAENEQFF. The CDR3 nucleotides read TGCGCCAGCAGCTATGCCGAAAATGAGCAGTTCTTC.

This clonotype was seen repeatedly, ten times or more. The chain links TRBV3-1 to TRBJ1-5; weak D call: TRBD1 (5 bases). The ends were cut back, 5 bases at V and 6 bases at J, with 17 bases in the middle. CDR3 length: 15 residues. Germline V CDR1 and CDR2: LGHDT, YNNKEL (reference sequence). The CDR3 DNA reads TGTGCCAGCAGCTCGAGGGCCGGGGGTACTCAGCCCCAGCATTTT. Translation: CASSSRAGGTQPQHF.

In DNA, the CDR3 is TGTGCCAGCAGTTCATCCACAAAGACAGGGGTAAACACTGAAGCTTTCTTT. Translation gives CASSSSTKTGVNTEAFF. This chain connects TRBV28 to TRBJ1-1; TRBD1 agrees at 8 bases. Germline loops: CDR1 MDHEN, CDR2 SYDVKM. The length of the CDR3 is 17 residues. V lost 4 bases and J lost 2; bases outside the gene matches: 12.

CDR3: CAIRAGTAGNTIYF. CDR3 sequence (DNA): TGTGCCATCAGGGCGGGGACAGCAGGAAACACCATATATTTT. This sequence joins TRBV10-3 and TRBJ1-3; 7 bases are a match to TRBD1. V lost 6 bases and J lost 4; bases outside the gene matches: 6. This CDR3 is 14 amino acids long. Per the germline V gene, CDR1 is ENHRY and CDR2 is SYGVKD.

This clonotype was seen a few times. The rearrangement joins TRBV24-1 to TRBJ2-3; 7 positions match TRBD1. CDR3 length equals 17 residues. Germline V gene lookup returns CDR1 KGHDR and CDR2 SFDVKD. Trimming removed 5 bases from V and 6 bases from J; junction bases left unmatched: 16. The CDR3 nucleotides read TGTGCCACCAGTGCTCTGCCCGGGACAGTATCTGGGGATACGCAGTATTTT. Translation: CATSALPGTVSGDTQYF.

This clonotype was seen many times. CDR3 in DNA: TGTGCCAGCAGCTTAGACGGGGCAGGGTGGAATGAGCAGTTCTTC. This sequence encodes CASSLDGAGWNEQFF. This rearrangement joins TRBV11-2 to TRBJ2-1; the D call may be TRBD1 or TRBD2 (5 bases each). V lost 0 bases and J 7 bases, leaving 13 bases between the germline ends. Germline lookup yields CDR1 SGHAT and CDR2 FQNNGV. CDR3 length: 15 residues.

A remark on this clonotype: A much larger clone lies one base from this, so it may be a read error. The chain links TRBV4-1 to TRBJ1-1, with no clear D. V lost 3 bases and J 9 bases, leaving 14 bases between the germline ends. The CDR3 extends over 13 amino acids. Germline CDR1 is MGHRA and CDR2 is YSYEKL. CDR3 DNA sequence: TGCGCCAGCAGCCACCGGACGAATAACAAAGCTTTCTTT. Its translation: CASSHRTNNKAFF.

As regards this clonotype: This may be a read error: a much more frequent sequence differs by one nucleotide. V is TRBV27 and J is TRBJ1-1; D perhaps matches TRBD1 (6 bases). With 5 bases removed from V and 4 bases from J, the gap between germline ends came to 14 bases. The CDR3 has 14 residues. CDR1 and CDR2 from the germline V gene are MNHEY and SMNVEV (reference sequence). In DNA, the CDR3 is TGTGCCAGCAGTCCCGGACAGACCACCACTGAAGCTTTCTTT. This translates into CASSPGQTTTEAFF.

The rearrangement links TRBV9 to TRBJ1-3; D unresolved. The CDR3 extends over 14 amino acids. Germline loops: CDR1 SGDLS, CDR2 YYNGEE. The V end was cut by 4 bases, the J end by 1 base, with 9 bases between. The CDR3 DNA sequence: TGTGCCAGCAGCCTCTCGTGGTCTGGAAACACCATATATTTT. Translated: CASSLSWSGNTIYF. The whole variable domain, filled in from reference TRBV9 and TRBJ1-3, reads DSGVTQTPKHLITATGQRVTLRCSPRSGDLSVYWYQQSLDQGLQFLIQYYNGEERAKGNILERFSAQQFPDLHSELNLSSLELGDSALYFCASSLSWSGNTIYFGEGSWLTVV.

The table lists this clonotype with many counts. The CDR3 sequence is CAWSAWDNEQFF. The DNA of the CDR3 is TGTGCCTGGAGCGCCTGGGACAATGAGCAGTTCTTC. The chain is built from TRBV30 and TRBJ2-1; D not certain. V was cut by 3 bases and J by 5 bases, with 8 bases left in between. CDR3 size: 12 residues. Germline V lookup: CDR1 GTSNPN, CDR2 SVGIG (reference sequence). The full variable domain, with the rest looked up from reference TRBV30 and TRBJ2-1, is SQTIHQWPATLVQPVGSPLSLECTVEGTSNPNLYWYRQAAGRGLQLLFYSVGIGQISSEVPQNLSASRPQDRQFILSSKKLLLSDSGFYLCAWSAWDNEQFFGPGTRLTVL.

V is TRBV27 and J is TRBJ1-3, with 8 positions matching TRBD1. The CDR3 has 14 amino acids. Looked up from germline, CDR1 is MNHEY and CDR2 is SMNVEV (reference sequence). With 5 bases clipped from V and 3 bases from J, the junction kept 3 bases outside the gene matches. Here the CDR3 reads CASSPRGLGNTIYF. CDR3 in DNA: TGTGCCAGCAGTCCCAGGGGGCTTGGAAACACCATATATTTT.

This clonotype was detected many times. The chain combines TRBV9 with TRBJ1-2; D gene uncertain. Per the germline V gene, CDR1 is SGDLS and CDR2 is YYNGEE. V gave up 4 bases and J gave up 6 bases, with 22 bases separating them. The CDR3 length is 16 residues. The DNA of the CDR3 is TGTGCCAGCAGCCCCTTACAAGGCCTCAACGTTGATGGCTACACCTTC. This translates into CASSPLQGLNVDGYTF.

At least ten counts were recorded for this clonotype. This sequence joins TRBV12-3 or TRBV12-4 and TRBJ2-5; D is unclear. The V end lost 5 bases, the J end lost 1 base, and 11 bases lay between the germline ends. The CDR3 is made up of 14 amino acids. For the CDR3, the DNA is TGTGCCAGCAGTCTCGGGCGATTCCAAGAGACCCAGTACTTC. Its translation is CASSLGRFQETQYF.